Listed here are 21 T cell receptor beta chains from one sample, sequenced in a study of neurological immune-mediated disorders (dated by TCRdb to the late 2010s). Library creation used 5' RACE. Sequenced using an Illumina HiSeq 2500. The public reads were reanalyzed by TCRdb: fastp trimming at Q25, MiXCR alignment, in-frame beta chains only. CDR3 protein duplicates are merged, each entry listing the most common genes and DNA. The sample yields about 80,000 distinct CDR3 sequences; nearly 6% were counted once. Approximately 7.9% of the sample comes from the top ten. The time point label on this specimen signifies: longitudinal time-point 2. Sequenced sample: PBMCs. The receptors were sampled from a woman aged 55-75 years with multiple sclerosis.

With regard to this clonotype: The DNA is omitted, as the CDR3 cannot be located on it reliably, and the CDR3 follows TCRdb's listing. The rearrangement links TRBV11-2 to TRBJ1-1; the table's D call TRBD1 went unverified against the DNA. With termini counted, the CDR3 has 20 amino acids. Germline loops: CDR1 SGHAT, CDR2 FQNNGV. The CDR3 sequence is CASSFYICSAIQATGTEAFF.

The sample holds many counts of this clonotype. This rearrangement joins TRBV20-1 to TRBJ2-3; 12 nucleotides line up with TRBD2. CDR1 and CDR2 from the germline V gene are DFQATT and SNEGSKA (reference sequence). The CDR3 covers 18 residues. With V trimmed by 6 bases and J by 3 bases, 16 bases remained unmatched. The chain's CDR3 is CSAEIPLAGGHRTDTQYF. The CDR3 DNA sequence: TGCAGTGCAGAAATCCCGCTAGCGGGGGGGCACCGGACAGATACGCAGTATTTT.

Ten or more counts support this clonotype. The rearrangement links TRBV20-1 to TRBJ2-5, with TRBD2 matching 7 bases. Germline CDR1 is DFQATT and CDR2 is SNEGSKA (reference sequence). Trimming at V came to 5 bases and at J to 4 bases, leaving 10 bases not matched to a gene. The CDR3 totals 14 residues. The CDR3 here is CSAQRGGEGETQYF. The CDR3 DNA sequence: TGCAGTGCTCAGAGGGGAGGGGAAGGAGAGACCCAGTACTTC.

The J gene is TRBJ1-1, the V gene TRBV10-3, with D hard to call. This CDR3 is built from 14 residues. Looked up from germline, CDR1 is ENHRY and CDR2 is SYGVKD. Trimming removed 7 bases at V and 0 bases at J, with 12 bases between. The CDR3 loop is CAINPGPMNTEAFF. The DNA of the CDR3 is TGTGCCATCAACCCTGGGCCAATGAACACTGAAGCTTTCTTT.

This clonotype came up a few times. CDR3 region: CASSTGTGNQPQHF. CDR3 bases: TGTGCCAGCAGCACCGGGACAGGGAATCAGCCCCAGCATTTT. V usage is TRBV28 and J usage is TRBJ1-5; 9 bases line up with TRBD1. The germline V gene has CDR1 MDHEN and CDR2 SYDVKM. This CDR3 contains 14 residues. J lost 4 bases, V lost 6 bases, and 4 bases had no gene match.

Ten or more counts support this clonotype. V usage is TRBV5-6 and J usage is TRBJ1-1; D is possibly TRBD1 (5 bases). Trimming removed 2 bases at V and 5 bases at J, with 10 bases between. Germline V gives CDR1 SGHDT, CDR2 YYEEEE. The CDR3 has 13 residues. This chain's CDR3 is CASSFWGRTEAFF. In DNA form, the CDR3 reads TGTGCCAGCAGCTTTTGGGGGAGAACTGAAGCTTTCTTT.

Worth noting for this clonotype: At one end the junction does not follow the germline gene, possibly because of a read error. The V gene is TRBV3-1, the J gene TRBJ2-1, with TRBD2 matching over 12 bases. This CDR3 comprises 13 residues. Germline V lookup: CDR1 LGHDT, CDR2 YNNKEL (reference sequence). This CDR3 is CASSQLAGGKRVF. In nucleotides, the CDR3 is TGTGCCAGCAGCCAACTAGCGGGGGGGAAGAGGGTCTTC.

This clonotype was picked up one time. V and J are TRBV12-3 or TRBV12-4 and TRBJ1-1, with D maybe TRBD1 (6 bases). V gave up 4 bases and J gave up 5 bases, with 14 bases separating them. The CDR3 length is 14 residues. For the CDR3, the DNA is TGTGCCAGCAGTTACTTTCACAGGGATACTGAAGCTTTCTTT. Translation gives CASSYFHRDTEAFF.

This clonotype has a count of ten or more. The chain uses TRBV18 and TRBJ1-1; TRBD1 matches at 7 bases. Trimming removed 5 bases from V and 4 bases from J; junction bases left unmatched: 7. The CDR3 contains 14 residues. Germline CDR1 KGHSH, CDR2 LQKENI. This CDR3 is CASSNLTGATEAFF. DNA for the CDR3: TGTGCCAGCTCAAACTTAACAGGGGCCACTGAAGCTTTCTTT.

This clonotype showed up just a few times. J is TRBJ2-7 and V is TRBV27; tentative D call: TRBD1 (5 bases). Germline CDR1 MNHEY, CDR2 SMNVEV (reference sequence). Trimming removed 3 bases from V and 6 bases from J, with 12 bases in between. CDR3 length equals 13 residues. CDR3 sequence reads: CASSLLAGPEQYF. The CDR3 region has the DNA TGTGCCAGCAGTTTGTTGGCAGGGCCCGAGCAGTACTTC.

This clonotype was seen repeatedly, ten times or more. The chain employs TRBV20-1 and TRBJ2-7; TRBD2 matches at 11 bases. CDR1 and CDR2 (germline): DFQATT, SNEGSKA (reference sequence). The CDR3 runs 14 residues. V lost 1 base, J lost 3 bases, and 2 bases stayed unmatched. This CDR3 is CSARASGGRYEQYF. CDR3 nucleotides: TGCAGTGCTAGAGCTAGCGGGGGGCGCTACGAGCAGTACTTC.

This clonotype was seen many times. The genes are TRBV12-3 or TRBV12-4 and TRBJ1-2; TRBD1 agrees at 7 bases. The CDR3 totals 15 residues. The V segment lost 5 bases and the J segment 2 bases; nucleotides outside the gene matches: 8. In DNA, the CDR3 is TGTGCCAGCAGTCCTCGACAGGGAGCCAACTATGGCTACACCTTC. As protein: CASSPRQGANYGYTF.

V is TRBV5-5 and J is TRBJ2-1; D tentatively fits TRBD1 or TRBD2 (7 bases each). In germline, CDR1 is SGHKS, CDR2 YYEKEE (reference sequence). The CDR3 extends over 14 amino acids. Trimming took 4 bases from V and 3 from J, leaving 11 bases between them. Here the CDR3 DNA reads TGTGCCAGCAGCCAGGGGGGGGGCTACAATGAGCAGTTCTTC. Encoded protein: CASSQGGGYNEQFF. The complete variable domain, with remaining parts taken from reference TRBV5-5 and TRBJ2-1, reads DAGVTQSPTHLIKTRGQQVTLRCSPISGHKSVSWYQQVLGQGPQFIFQYYEKEERGRGNFPDRFSARQFPNYSSELNVNALLLGDSALYLCASSQGGGYNEQFFGPGTRLTVL.

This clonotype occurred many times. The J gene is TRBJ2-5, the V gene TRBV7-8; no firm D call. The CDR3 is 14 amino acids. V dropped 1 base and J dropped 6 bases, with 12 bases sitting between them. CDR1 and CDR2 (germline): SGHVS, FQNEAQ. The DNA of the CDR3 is TGTGCCAGCAGCTTAGGTCCGGGTTCGCAGACCCAGTACTTC. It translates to CASSLGPGSQTQYF.

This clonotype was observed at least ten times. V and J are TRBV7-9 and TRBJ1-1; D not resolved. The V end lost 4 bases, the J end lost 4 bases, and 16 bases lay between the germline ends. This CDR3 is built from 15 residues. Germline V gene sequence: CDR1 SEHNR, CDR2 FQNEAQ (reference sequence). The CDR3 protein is CASSSTWAISTEAFF. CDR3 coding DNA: TGTGCCAGCAGCTCAACTTGGGCTATCTCCACTGAAGCTTTCTTT.

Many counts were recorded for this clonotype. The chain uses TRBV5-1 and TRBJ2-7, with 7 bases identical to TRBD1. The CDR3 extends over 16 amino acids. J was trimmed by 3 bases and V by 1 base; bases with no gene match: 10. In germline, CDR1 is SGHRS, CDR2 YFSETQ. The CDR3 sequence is CASSLTGAGGDYEQYF. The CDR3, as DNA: TGCGCCAGCAGCTTGACTGGGGCAGGGGGTGACTACGAGCAGTACTTC. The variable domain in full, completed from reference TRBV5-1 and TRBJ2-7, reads KAGVTQTPRYLIKTRGQQVTLSCSPISGHRSVSWYQQTPGQGLQFLFEYFSETQRNKGNFPGRFSGRQFSNSRSEMNVSTLELGDSALYLCASSLTGAGGDYEQYFGPGTRLTVT.

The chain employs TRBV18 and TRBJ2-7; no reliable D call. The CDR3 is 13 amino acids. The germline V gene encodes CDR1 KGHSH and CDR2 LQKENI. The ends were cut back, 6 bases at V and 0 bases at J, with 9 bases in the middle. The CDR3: CASSQESSYEQYF. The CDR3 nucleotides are TGTGCCAGCTCCCAGGAAAGCTCCTACGAGCAGTACTTC.

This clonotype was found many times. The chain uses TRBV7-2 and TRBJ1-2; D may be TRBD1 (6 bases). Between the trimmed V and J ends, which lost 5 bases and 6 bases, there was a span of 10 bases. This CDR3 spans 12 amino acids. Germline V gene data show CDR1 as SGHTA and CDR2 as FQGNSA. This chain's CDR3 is CASSVRGDGYTF. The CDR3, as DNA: TGTGCCAGCAGCGTCAGGGGTGATGGCTACACCTTC.

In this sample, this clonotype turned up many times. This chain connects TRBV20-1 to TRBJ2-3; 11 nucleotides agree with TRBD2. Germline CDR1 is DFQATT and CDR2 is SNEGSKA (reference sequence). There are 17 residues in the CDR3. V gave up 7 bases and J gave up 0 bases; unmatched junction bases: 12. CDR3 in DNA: TGCAGTGTATGGAGGGGTAGCGGGGGGGGTAGCACAGATACGCAGTATTTT. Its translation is CSVWRGSGGGSTDTQYF.

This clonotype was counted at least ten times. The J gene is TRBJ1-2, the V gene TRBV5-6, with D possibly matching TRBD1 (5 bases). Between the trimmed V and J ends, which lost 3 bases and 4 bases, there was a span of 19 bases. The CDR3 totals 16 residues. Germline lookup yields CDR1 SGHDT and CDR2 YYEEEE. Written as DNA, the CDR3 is TGTGCCAGCAGCTCGATAGGCGGGTCCGGGGGCTATGGCTACACCTTC. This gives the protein CASSSIGGSGGYGYTF.

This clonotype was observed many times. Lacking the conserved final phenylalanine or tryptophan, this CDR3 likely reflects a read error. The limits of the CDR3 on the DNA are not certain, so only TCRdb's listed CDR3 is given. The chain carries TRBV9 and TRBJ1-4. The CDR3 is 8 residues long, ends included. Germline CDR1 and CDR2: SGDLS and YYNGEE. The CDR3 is CASSVAHL.